The TCR beta chain described here comes from a study of CXCR3-negative and CXCR3-positive naive CD8 T cells. Study-wide findings and caveats: Freshly isolated PBMCs were used in most assays, given partial CXCR3 loss after freezing. Comparably high diversity was seen in both naive subsets, and much lower diversity in memory CD8+ cells. CXCR3-expressing naive cells carried TRB CDR3s more hydrophobic than those of CXCR3-negative naive cells.

The CDR3 has 16 amino acids. Germline lookup yields CDR1 MNHEY and CDR2 SMNVEV (reference sequence). Comment on this clonotype: Its matching antigen is unknown.

With more than 250,000 cells each, the CD8+ T cell subsets were individually sorted in triplicate. UMI labels and 5' RACE were used to prepare the TRB cDNA libraries. TCRdb re-called the 5' RACE reads; one entry per CDR3 protein, DNA not given. The repertoire shows around 140,000 distinct CDR3 sequences; the top ten hold 0.49%. This TCR derives from a human donor in good health. Some clones in this sample may be carry-over from other donors' samples. The material sequenced was naive CXCR3- CD8+ T cells from blood. As to subset: CD45RO-CCR7+CD27+CD95- naive CD8+ T cells lacking CXCR3 (TNR3-). The genes are TRBV27 and TRBJ2-6; TCRdb's D gene call, TRBD1, goes unchecked for lack of DNA. The CDR3: CASSLQGGSGANVLTF.